This TCR beta chain was captured by sequencing in a study of tumor-infiltrating lymphocytes in primary liver carcinoma. Starting material for RNA and DNA co-extraction consisted of roughly 19-31 mg of unsorted bulk tissue. Inclusive of both ends, the CDR3 amounts to 14 amino acids. Germline CDR1 is SGHNT and CDR2 is YYREEE (reference sequence). TCR beta cDNA was reverse-transcribed from roughly 0.45 ug of total RNA. The reaction used a constant-region primer and ProtoScript II reverse transcriptase. Libraries for TCR beta were built through three nested multiplex PCR rounds, which together made up a slightly modified ARM-PCR procedure. Investigators reported that the first two PCR rounds, at roughly 10 cycles each, used TRBV1-TRBV30 forward primers with a C-beta reverse primer. MiXCR was run by TCRdb on the multiplex PCR reads, yielding one entry per CDR3 protein. The table includes about 110,000 distinct CDR3 sequences, roughly 69% detected once.

With respect to this clonotype: This may be a read error, as it is one base from a much larger clone. No DNA is shown, since the ends of the CDR3 on it are uncertain; the CDR3 is the one TCRdb lists.

The specimen was liver tumor tissue from sampling region 1. Subset given: tumor region T1, superior pole. The receptor's source is a woman aged 55-70 years with primary liver carcinoma and hepatitis B virus infection. The chain combines TRBV5-4 with TRBJ2-7; the table's D call, TRBD1, was not checked against the DNA. CDR3 in amino acids: CASSFGGGTYEQHF.